This T cell receptor beta chain was sequenced during a study of cytomegalovirus exposure and HLA in healthy donors. The PCR ran on 60 Vbeta and 13 Jbeta primers. Measured with immunoSEQ multiplex PCR; TCRdb has only the in-frame clones, and not every one. The data show around 150,000 clones, about 80% seen once. Comment on this clone: What it binds is unknown.

Study-wide points: Prior analysis indicated that the majority of TCR beta V segments exhibited productivity approximately 87% or approximately 30% of the time. As a later analysis showed, a missense DCLRE1C variant was linked to trimming of TCR beta V- and J-genes. Evidence from a later analysis indicated that most CMV-associated TCR beta chains looked HLA-restricted.

The receptor was isolated from a man younger than 45 in good health. Sequenced input: PBMCs.

In nucleotides, the CDR3 is TGTGCCAGCAGTTCCCCCACTAGCGGGTCTATTTATACGCAGTATTTT. It translates to CASSSPTSGSIYTQYF. This sequence joins TRBV28 and TRBJ2-3, with 9 positions matching TRBD2. V shed 4 bases and J 7 bases; nucleotides not matched to a gene: 12. Germline CDR1 and CDR2: MDHEN and SYDVKM. This CDR3 has 16 amino acids.